The source of this T cell receptor (beta chain) is a study of T cell responses to AZD1222 COVID-19 vaccine. General observations from the study: Recipients of AZD1222 seropositive at baseline numbered only 6 or 7. There were mostly white British donors and more females than males, and clonal diversity was possibly underestimated.

CDR1 and CDR2 from the germline V gene are SGHDT and YYEEEE. This CDR3 spans 15 amino acids. V lost 3 bases, J lost 2 bases, and 6 bases stayed unmatched. In the case of this clone: Its cognate antigen is unknown.

Method: immunoSEQ multiplex PCR; TCRdb's copy keeps in-frame clones and lacks some. The sample consists of more than 100,000 clones, just over 90% of them appearing once. The chain is built from TRBV5-6 and TRBJ2-3; 7 nucleotides match TRBD1. This sequence originates from an adult who received the AZD1222 COVID-19 vaccine. The sample here was peripheral blood, taken 28 days after the second AZD1222 dose. In DNA form, the CDR3 reads TGTGCCAGCAGCTCACCCGGGACAGACACAGATACGCAGTATTTT. Translation gives CASSSPGTDTDTQYF.